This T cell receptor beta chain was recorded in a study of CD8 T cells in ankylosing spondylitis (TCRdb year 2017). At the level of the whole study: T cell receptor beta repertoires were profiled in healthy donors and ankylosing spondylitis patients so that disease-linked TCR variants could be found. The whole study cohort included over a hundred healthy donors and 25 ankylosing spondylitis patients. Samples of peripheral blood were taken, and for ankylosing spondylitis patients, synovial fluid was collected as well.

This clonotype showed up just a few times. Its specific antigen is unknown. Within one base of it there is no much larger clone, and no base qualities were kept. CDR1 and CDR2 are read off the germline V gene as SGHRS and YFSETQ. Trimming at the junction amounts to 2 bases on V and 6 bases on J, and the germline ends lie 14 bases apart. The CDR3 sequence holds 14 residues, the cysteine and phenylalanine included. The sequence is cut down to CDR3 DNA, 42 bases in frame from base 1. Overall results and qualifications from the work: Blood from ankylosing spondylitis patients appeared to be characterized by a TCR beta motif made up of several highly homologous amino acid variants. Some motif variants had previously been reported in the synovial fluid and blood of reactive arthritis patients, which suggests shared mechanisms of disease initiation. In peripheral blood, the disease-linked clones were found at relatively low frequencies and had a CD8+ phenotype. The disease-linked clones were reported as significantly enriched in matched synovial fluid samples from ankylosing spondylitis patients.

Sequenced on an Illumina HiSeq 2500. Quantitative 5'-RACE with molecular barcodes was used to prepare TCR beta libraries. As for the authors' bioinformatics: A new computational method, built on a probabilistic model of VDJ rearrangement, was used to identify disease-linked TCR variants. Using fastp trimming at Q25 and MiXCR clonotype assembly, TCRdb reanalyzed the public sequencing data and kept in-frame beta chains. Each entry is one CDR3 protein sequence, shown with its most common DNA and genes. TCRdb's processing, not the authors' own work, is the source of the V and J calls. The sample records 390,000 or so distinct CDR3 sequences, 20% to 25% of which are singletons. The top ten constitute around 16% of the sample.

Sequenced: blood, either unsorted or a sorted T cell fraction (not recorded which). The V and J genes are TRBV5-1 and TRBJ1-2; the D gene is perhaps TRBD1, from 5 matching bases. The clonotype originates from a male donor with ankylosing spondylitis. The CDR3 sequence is CASSLTSGTNGYTF. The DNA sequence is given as TGCGCCAGCAGCTTAACCTCCGGGACGAATGGCTACACCTTC.